This T cell receptor (beta chain) originates from a study of chronic HIV infection and antiretroviral therapy. A single record per CDR3 protein comes from TCRdb applying MiXCR to the 5' RACE reads. Counted here are 40,000 to 50,000 distinct CDR3 sequences, 15% to 20% occurring once; the ten biggest clones make up 2.5% to 3%. The germline V gene encodes CDR1 SGHTA and CDR2 FQGNSA. V lost 5 bases and J lost 8, with 19 bases in between. This CDR3 contains 15 residues. This sequence was found in an adult who had HIV and had not received antiretroviral therapy, or was an uninfected healthy control (not recorded which). The material sequenced was peripheral blood. V and J are TRBV7-2 and TRBJ2-1, with no clear D. DNA of the CDR3: TGTGCCAGCAGCGCCAAGCTCCTCGCTGGGGATGAGCAGTTCTTC. This encodes CASSAKLLAGDEQFF. The full variable domain, rest sourced from reference TRBV7-2 and TRBJ2-1, is GAGVSQSPSNKVTEKGKDVELRCDPISGHTALYWYRQSLGQGLEFLIYFQGNSAPDKSGLPSDRFSAERTGGSVSTLTIQRTQQEDSAVYLCASSAKLLAGDEQFFGPGTRLTVL.